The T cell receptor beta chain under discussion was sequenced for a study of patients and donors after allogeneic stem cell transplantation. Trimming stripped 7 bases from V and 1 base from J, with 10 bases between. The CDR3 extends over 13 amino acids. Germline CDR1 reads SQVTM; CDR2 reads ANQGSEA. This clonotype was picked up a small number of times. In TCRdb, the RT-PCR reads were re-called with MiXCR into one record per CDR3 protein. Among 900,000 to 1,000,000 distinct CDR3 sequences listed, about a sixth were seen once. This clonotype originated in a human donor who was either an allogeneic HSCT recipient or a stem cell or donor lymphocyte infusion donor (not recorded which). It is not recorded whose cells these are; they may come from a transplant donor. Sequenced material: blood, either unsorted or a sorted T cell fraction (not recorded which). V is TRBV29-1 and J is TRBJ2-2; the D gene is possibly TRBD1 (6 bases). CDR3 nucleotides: TGCAGCGGTAAGGGACAGAACACCGGGGAGCTGTTTTTT. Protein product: CSGKGQNTGELFF.